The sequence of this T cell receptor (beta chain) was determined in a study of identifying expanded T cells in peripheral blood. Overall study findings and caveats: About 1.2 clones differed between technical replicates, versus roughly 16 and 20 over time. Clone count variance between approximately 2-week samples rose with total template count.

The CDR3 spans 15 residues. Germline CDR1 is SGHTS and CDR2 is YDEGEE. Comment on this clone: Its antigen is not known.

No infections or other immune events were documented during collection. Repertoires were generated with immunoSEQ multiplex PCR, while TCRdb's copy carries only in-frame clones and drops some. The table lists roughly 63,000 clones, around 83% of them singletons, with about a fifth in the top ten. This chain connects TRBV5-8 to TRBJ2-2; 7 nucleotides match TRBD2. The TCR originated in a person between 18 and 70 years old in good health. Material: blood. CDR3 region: CASSAGWTNTGELFF. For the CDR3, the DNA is TGTGCAAGCTCAGCGGGATGGACGAACACCGGGGAGCTGTTTTTT.